A selection of T cell receptor beta chains follows, all from one sample in a study of blood T cell repertoires in COVID-19. Sequencing used immunoSEQ multiplex PCR; TCRdb keeps in-frame clones, though not all of them. The data hold 160,000 or so clones, with around 80% observed a single time. Material for sequencing was peripheral blood. All receptors derive from a woman of 80 years or more with acute or convalescent COVID-19. CDR3s include the opening cysteine and the closing phenylalanine or tryptophan.

v_gene | CDR3aa
TRBV27 | CASRETLIREGTEAFF
TRBV19 | CATTGTSGSTEQFF
TRBV5-4 | CASSLGSGSWDEQYF
TRBV7-9 | CASSRTSGGLNTGELFF
TRBV5-1 | CASSLDGGGVSDTQYF
TRBV7-2 | CASSPDRGDTEAFF
TRBV6-6 | CASSPSLIYEQYF
TRBV25-1 | CASRGAGDNQPQHF
TRBV5-1 | CASSFGQGGDTEAFF
TRBV18 | CASSPERATFNEQFF
TRBV12-3/TRBV12-4 | CASSPRGNYGYTF
TRBV5-4 | CASSLGRGVTGELFF
TRBV30 | CAWSVGGGPYSNQPQHF
TRBV7-3 | CASSQTGSGYTF
TRBV5-8 | CASSRIRAGGETQYF
TRBV4-2 | CASSQGASDTQYF
TRBV11-2 | CASSPSSQMNTGELFF
TRBV6-5 | CASSYSQGERAEAFF
TRBV5-8 | CASGFSSAGNEQFF
TRBV18 | CASSPFGRKHYGYTF
TRBV13 | CASSPSSDTGTSGYYSYEQYF
TRBV30 | CAWIHQGGHNSPLHF
TRBV6-5 | CASRQGVLYGYTF
TRBV2 | CASSESAGVYNEQFF
TRBV5-8 | CASIYTTRANYEQYF
TRBV28 | CASSSARWGEGTEAFF
TRBV12-3/TRBV12-4 | CASKRQGTTEAFF
TRBV4-1 | CASSQFVGTSGSNEQFF
TRBV5-4 | CASSRELAGSTYEQYF
TRBV21-1 | CASSKAETGQGKCNQPQHF
TRBV5-8 | CASSLASRLATYEQYF
TRBV3-1/TRBV3-2 | CASSHGNFLAGGPGGRKETQYF
TRBV7-2 | CASSDRGAYNEQFF
TRBV9 | CASSVSGGNTEAFF
TRBV6-6 | CASSHLHSNMWEKLFF
TRBV7-3 | CASRAGTTGELFF
TRBV5-1 | CASSSDSRNEKLFF
TRBV10-2 | CASSEGTGEKLFF
TRBV6-2/TRBV6-3 | CACSRGNSYEQYF
TRBV19 | CASGQRSTDTQYF
TRBV5-1 | CASSRTSGGHNEQFF
TRBV10-3 | CAISDLLARGNTGELFF
TRBV6-5 | CASSYGRTGRTEAFF
TRBV5-1 | CASSLGLAGYQETQYF
TRBV11-2 | CASSPDRQTYEQYF
TRBV19 | CASSAQDSNQPQHF
TRBV19 | CASRATGNGYTF
TRBV24-1 | CATSDLYRDDNTEAFF
TRBV19 | CASRGRGWHQPQHF
TRBV28 | CASSFYVQVGNEQFF
TRBV2 | CASNRQGWEETQYF
TRBV28 | CASSFSRQETQYF
TRBV19 | CASSKGQGIYEQYF
TRBV2 | CASSNSGMSYEQYF
TRBV20-1 | CSASRGRNNEQFF
TRBV5-1 | CASSPGQGAYGYTF
TRBV28 | CASSSRETYEQYF
TRBV6-4 | CASSDPGQGNYGYTF